This T cell receptor beta chain was captured in a study of blood T cells in healthy people across ages (dated by TCRdb to between 2014 and 2016). About the full investigation: In model experiments, template switching captured roughly one uniquely barcoded TCR beta cDNA molecule for every two T cells. Age-related changes in TCR beta repertoire diversity were measured in the study by deep sequencing normalized with unique cDNA molecular identifiers. The donors were divided into four age groups: young (average around 17 years), middle-aged (approximately 39), aged (under 70) and long-lived (about 84). To avoid experimental bias, donors of different ages were distributed randomly across sequencing lanes. Using the same blood draw, the study looked at two additional independent replicas of 1 million unique cDNA reads for two donors, one aged 18 to 30 and the other aged 80 or older. The paper as a whole reports these results and caveats: Conclusive comparison of naive and antigen-experienced compartments was prevented by the profiling of bulk unsorted PBMCs. Compared with the aged group, the long-lived group had more naive CD4+ T cells, fewer expanded clones and increased TCR diversity, suggesting age selection. The percentage of naive T cells measured by flow cytometry correlated strongly with observed TCR beta diversity. Observed TCR beta diversity per million T cells fell roughly linearly with age, and a significant reduction was already apparent by age approximately 40. Estimates of total diversity from one million sequenced T cells were regarded as lower bounds and underestimates. Because donor CMV infection status was unknown, age-related changes in expanded clonotypes were potentially confounded.

On this clonotype: This clone's antigen is unknown. No much larger clonotype is one base removed from it; base qualities were not supplied.

The CDR3 starts with the cysteine, ends with the phenylalanine, and has 16 residues. Of the read, only the CDR3 DNA is kept; its 48 bases are in frame from base 1. Sequences SGHTA (CDR1) and FQGTGA (CDR2) are obtained from the germline V gene. Here V drops 5 bases and J drops 4 bases, and the junction holds 9 bases not matched to any gene. The roughly 37 donors, aged roughly 6 to 95 years, were systemically healthy Caucasian individuals from Russia. About 10 milliliters of peripheral blood were collected from each donor into EDTA-treated Vacutainer tubes. Ficoll-Paque density-gradient centrifugation was used to isolate PBMCs, with at least 6 million per sample. Total RNA, at least 5 micrograms per sample, was extracted from PBMCs with Trizol reagent. The percentages of naive CD45RAhigh/CD27high T cells were determined by flow cytometry on a PBMC aliquot from every donor. Libraries were built with 5' RACE. Instrument used: Illumina HiSeq 2500. The second PCR ran for roughly 6 to 11 cycles and used a J-beta primer mix along with a sample-barcoded 5' primer. A unique molecular identifier was introduced onto each TCR beta cDNA molecule by a template-switch 5' adaptor carrying 12 random nucleotides. At least 3 million CDR3-containing paired-end reads were obtained from each sample. All of the RNA was converted into first-strand cDNA using the Mint cDNA synthesis kit, with a TRBC-specific oligonucleotide serving as the primer. After uracil-DNA glycosylase treatment, a first 18-cycle PCR used universal primers M1SS and BC2_uni_R on all cDNA. As for the authors' bioinformatics: Each sample was normalized by randomly selecting 1 million high-quality reads, each carrying a distinct molecular identifier. Instead of being binned into consensus sequences, reads that shared molecular identifiers were thrown out. MiTCR, with a Q25 quality threshold and the strictest error-elimination algorithm, was used for CDR3 identification, clonotype clustering and error correction. A nonparametric unseen species model with Euler transformation was used to estimate lower-bound total TCR beta diversity. TCRdb took the public reads, trimmed them with fastp at Q25, ran MiXCR for clone calling and kept in-frame beta chains. Rows with a matching CDR3 protein are joined into one entry that keeps the most common DNA and genes. TCRdb, not the original authors, processed these V and J calls. The sample table lists 1,500,000 or so distinct CDR3 sequences, under 55% of them with a count of one. Jointly, the top ten make up about 3.8% of the sample.

The sequence is built from TRBV7-3 and TRBJ2-3; TRBD1 fits 10 bases in the junction. The receptor was derived from a woman aged 18-29 years in good health. Sequencing was performed on blood. The sequenced DNA is TGTGCCAGCAGCGCTCCGGGACAGGGGACCTCAGATACGCAGTATTTT. Translation gives CASSAPGQGTSDTQYF. The entire variable domain, with the stretches around the CDR3 drawn from the reference TRBV7-3 and TRBJ2-3 proteins, is GAGVSQTPSNKVTEKGKYVELRCDPISGHTALYWYRQSLGQGPEFLIYFQGTGAADDSGLPNDRFFAVRPEGSVSTLKIQRTERGDSAVYLCASSAPGQGTSDTQYFGPGTRLTVL.